Presented here are 10 T cell receptor beta chains from one specimen sequenced in a study of blood T cell repertoires in COVID-19. Repertoires were generated with immunoSEQ multiplex PCR, while TCRdb's copy carries only in-frame clones and drops some. The sample contains 200,000 to 250,000 clones, 70% to 90% of which appear only once. The sequenced sample consisted of peripheral blood. The source of these receptors is a man aged 25-40 years with COVID-19, enrolled during active disease.

The V call is TRBV4-2, the J call TRBJ1-2, with a tentative D call TRBD1 (5 bases). The CDR3 contains 18 residues. Germline V lookup: CDR1 LGHNA, CDR2 YNFKEQ. V dropped 3 bases and J dropped 1 base, with 21 bases sitting between them. In nucleotides, the CDR3 is TGTGCCAGCAGCCATCCCCGGAGGGGAGTTCCCCTTAACTATGGCTACACCTTC. This translates into CASSHPRRGVPLNYGYTF.

The chain employs TRBV2 and TRBJ2-3, with TRBD2 matching 11 bases. V shed 4 bases and J 6 bases; nucleotides not matched to a gene: 6. This CDR3 has 15 amino acids. From germline, CDR1 is SNHLY and CDR2 FYNNEI. The CDR3 protein is CASSVAGGPSDTQYF. In DNA form, the CDR3 reads TGTGCCAGCAGTGTAGCGGGAGGGCCGTCTGATACGCAGTATTTT.

A single count supports this clone. The V and J genes are TRBV18 and TRBJ2-1; 16 positions match TRBD2. From germline, CDR1 is KGHSH and CDR2 LQKENI. Trimming cost V 0 bases and J 7 bases; bases outside gene matches: 3. The CDR3 is 17 amino acids. The CDR3 DNA reads as TGTGCCAGCTCACCACCGGGACTAGCGGGAGGGTGGAATGAGCAGTTCTTC. Translation: CASSPPGLAGGWNEQFF.

This clone occurred a few times. The J gene is TRBJ1-4, the V gene TRBV30; no reliable D call. With 2 bases removed from V and 8 bases from J, the gap between germline ends came to 15 bases. The length of the CDR3 is 14 residues. Germline loops: CDR1 GTSNPN, CDR2 SVGIG (reference sequence). The CDR3 reads CAWSFTPAPEKLFF. CDR3 nucleotide sequence: TGTGCCTGGAGTTTTACTCCCGCCCCCGAAAAACTGTTTTTT.

The chain combines TRBV27 with TRBJ2-7; weak D call: TRBD1 (6 bases). This CDR3 has 17 amino acids. V lost 0 bases, J lost 2 bases, and 17 bases lay in between. Germline V gives CDR1 MNHEY, CDR2 SMNVEV (reference sequence). DNA for the CDR3: TGTGCCAGCAGTTTATCACCCACAGGGCTCCACACCTACGAGCAGTACTTC. Translated: CASSLSPTGLHTYEQYF.

The V and J genes are TRBV5-1 and TRBJ1-1, with 9 bases aligning to TRBD1. The CDR3 length is 15 residues. CDR1 and CDR2 (germline): SGHRS, YFSETQ. Trimming removed 0 bases from V and 5 bases from J; junction bases left unmatched: 5. The CDR3 sequence: CASSLDRGQGTEAFF. The CDR3 DNA sequence: TGCGCCAGCAGCTTGGACAGGGGGCAGGGAACTGAAGCTTTCTTT.

This chain joins TRBV5-6 and TRBJ2-6, with 7 bases identical to TRBD1. Germline V gene lookup returns CDR1 SGHDT and CDR2 YYEEEE. There are 19 residues in the CDR3. Trimming at V came to 0 bases and at J to 0 bases, leaving 9 bases not matched to a gene. CDR3 DNA: TGTGCCAGCAGCTTGGCCTTCGACAGGGTTCCCTCTGGGGCCAACGTCCTGACTTTC. Translated: CASSLAFDRVPSGANVLTF.

The rearrangement links TRBV4-3 to TRBJ1-3; D is unresolved. Germline V gene lookup returns CDR1 LGHNA and CDR2 YSLEER. This CDR3 comprises 13 residues. V was trimmed by 1 base and J by 4 bases, leaving 5 bases between them. CDR3 sequence: CASSQVEGNTIYF. As DNA, the CDR3 is TGCGCCAGCAGCCAAGTTGAGGGAAACACCATATATTTT.

This chain joins TRBV7-9 and TRBJ1-2; possibly TRBD1 for D (5 bases). The V end lost 3 bases, the J end lost 6 bases, and 11 bases lay between the germline ends. The germline CDR1 and CDR2 sequences are SEHNR and FQNEAQ (reference sequence). The CDR3 spans 13 residues. The DNA for the CDR3 is TGTGCCAGCAGCTTGGGACTGAACGATGGCTACACCTTC. This codes for CASSLGLNDGYTF.

The J gene is TRBJ2-1, the V gene TRBV7-8, with D unclear. This CDR3 comprises 15 residues. Germline V gives CDR1 SGHVS, CDR2 FQNEAQ. V shed 3 bases and J shed 3 bases, with 12 bases lying between them. CDR3 sequence reads: CASSFPARNYNEQFF. CDR3 DNA: TGTGCCAGCAGCTTCCCGGCGCGGAACTACAATGAGCAGTTCTTC. Full variable domain (missing parts from reference TRBV7-8 and TRBJ2-1): GAGVSQSPRYKVAKRGQDVALRCDPISGHVSLFWYQQALGQGPEFLTYFQNEAQLDKSGLPSDRFFAERPEGSVSTLKIQRTQQEDSAVYLCASSFPARNYNEQFFGPGTRLTVL.